What follows are 32 T cell receptor beta chains derived from one specimen sequenced in a study of post-analysis software for immune sequencing data (dated by TCRdb to 2013 to 2016). Findings and caveats that apply to the study as a whole: A handful of TRBV segments, including TRBV5-6, TRBV5-1 and TRBV20-1, were significantly more frequent in patients than controls.

Library creation used PCR. This sample was sequenced with an Illumina HiSeq 2500. Unique molecular identifiers were incorporated into TCR beta cDNA libraries to reduce PCR and sequencing biases. The public reads were run again by TCRdb, first through fastp at Q25 and then through MiXCR, and only productive beta chains were kept. Each CDR3 protein gets just one entry, which takes the most common genes and DNA from the rows behind it. A total of around 710,000 distinct CDR3 sequences appear in this sample, about 45% of them only once. Just under 5% of the sample lies in the top ten. Their cognate antigens are unknown. Sequenced input: blood. All receptors derive from a girl aged 10-17 years with multiple sclerosis.

The chain uses TRBV4-3 and TRBJ2-3; TRBD2 matches at 11 bases. V shed 1 base, J shed 4 bases, and the junction held 10 bases outside the gene matches. Germline CDR1 reads LGHNA; CDR2 reads YSLEER. The CDR3 sequence is 18 residues long. The CDR3 DNA sequence: TGCGCCAGCAGCCAAGCCTTAACTAGCGGGAGTCTCCCAGATACGCAGTATTTT. It codes for CASSQALTSGSLPDTQYF.

The chain couples TRBV10-3 to TRBJ1-4; no clear D gene. The germline CDR1 and CDR2 sequences are ENHRY and SYGVKD. Trimming removed 1 base at V and 4 bases at J, with 7 bases between. The CDR3 loop spans 14 amino acids. The CDR3 protein is CAISELALNEKLFF. For the CDR3, the DNA is TGTGCCATCAGTGAGTTGGCACTTAATGAAAAACTGTTTTTT.

The table lists this clonotype with a few counts. The genes are TRBV6-5 and TRBJ2-5; 9 bases line up with TRBD2. Trimming took 1 base from V and 1 from J; bases not matched to a gene: 13. The germline CDR1 and CDR2 sequences are MNHEY and SVGAGI. The CDR3 consists of 19 residues. The CDR3 DNA reads TGTGCCAGCAGTTACTTTGGAGCGGGAGGCTCCGCCGGCCAAGAGACCCAGTACTTC. This sequence encodes CASSYFGAGGSAGQETQYF.

This chain's CDR3 is CASSSPAVGLAFF. CDR3 sequence (DNA): TGTGCCAGCAGTTCCCCAGCGGTCGGCTTAGCTTTCTTT. This rearrangement joins TRBV28 to TRBJ1-1; no firm D call. This CDR3 has 13 amino acids. Trimming shortened V by 4 bases and J by 10 bases, and 16 bases separated the two germline ends. The V gene's germline CDR1 is MDHEN and CDR2 SYDVKM. Based on the CDR3 plus reference TRBV28 and TRBJ1-1, the full variable domain is DVKVTQSSRYLVKRTGEKVFLECVQDMDHENMFWYRQDPGLGLRLIYFSYDVKMKEKGDIPEGYSVSREKKERFSLILESASTNQTSMYLCASSSPAVGLAFFGQGTRLTVV.

The V and J genes are TRBV7-2 and TRBJ2-7; tentative D call: TRBD2 (6 bases). The CDR3 is 13 amino acids. The V gene lost 8 bases and the J gene lost 3 bases, with 14 bases spanning the gap. From germline, CDR1 is SGHTA and CDR2 FQGNSA. CDR3 protein: CASGYGLLYEQYF. For the CDR3, the DNA is TGTGCCAGCGGCTATGGACTACTCTACGAGCAGTACTTC.

The chain links TRBV6-1 to TRBJ2-3, with TRBD2 matching over 7 bases. This CDR3 is built from 16 residues. Germline V lookup: CDR1 MNHNS, CDR2 SASEGT. Trimming at V came to 1 base and at J to 0 bases, leaving 4 bases not matched to a gene. CDR3 protein: CASSEGAGDSTDTQYF. The CDR3 DNA follows: TGTGCCAGCAGTGAAGGGGCGGGGGATAGCACAGATACGCAGTATTTT.

The rearrangement joins TRBV28 to TRBJ1-1; a possible D gene is TRBD1 (6 bases). Trimming removed 2 bases at V and 5 bases at J, with 15 bases between. Germline V CDR1 and CDR2: MDHEN, SYDVKM. The CDR3 sequence is 15 residues long. The CDR3 is CASSLKGYRETEAFF. In DNA form, the CDR3 reads TGTGCCAGCAGTTTAAAGGGCTACAGGGAAACTGAAGCTTTCTTT.

There are a few counts of this clonotype. The rearrangement links TRBV20-1 to TRBJ1-5, with 9 bases aligning to TRBD1. Germline V lookup: CDR1 DFQATT, CDR2 SNEGSKA (reference sequence). Unmatched junction bases numbered 6, after V lost 6 bases and J lost 3 bases. The CDR3 totals 14 residues. The CDR3 coding sequence is TGCAGTGCACCCCGGACAGGGGTCAATCAGCCCCAGCATTTT. It yields the protein CSAPRTGVNQPQHF.

The genes are TRBV19 and TRBJ1-2; 8 positions match TRBD1. V was clipped by 2 bases and J by 5 bases; unmatched bases: 7. Germline V lookup: CDR1 LNHDA, CDR2 SQIVND (reference sequence). CDR3 length: 15 amino acids. The CDR3 coding sequence is TGTGCCAGTAGTATATGGGCAGGGGGCGCGTATGGCTACACCTTC. Translated: CASSIWAGGAYGYTF.

CDR3 region: CASSSALDWVGYTF. CDR3 bases: TGTGCCAGCAGCTCCGCATTAGATTGGGTTGGCTACACCTTC. The chain uses TRBV7-9 and TRBJ1-2; D is ambiguous. The V and J ends lost 4 bases and 7 bases respectively, with 16 bases between them. Germline values: CDR1 SEHNR, CDR2 FQNEAQ (reference sequence). The CDR3 runs 14 residues.

This clonotype was observed a handful of times. This chain uses TRBV13 with TRBJ1-2; weak D call: TRBD1 (5 bases). The CDR3 runs 13 residues. Germline V lookup: CDR1 PRHDT, CDR2 FYEKMQ (reference sequence). Trimming removed 4 bases from V and 8 bases from J, with 14 bases in between. The CDR3 DNA follows: TGTGCCAGCAGCTCCGGACGGGGGTCCGGCTACACCTTC. Translation: CASSSGRGSGYTF.

The J gene is TRBJ2-1, the V gene TRBV14, with TRBD2 matching 11 bases. The V and J ends lost 0 bases and 9 bases, in that order; junction bases with no gene match: 10. Germline V CDR1 and CDR2: SGHDN, FVKESK. This CDR3 comprises 17 residues. CDR3 sequence: CASSQDRGLAGGGEQFF. CDR3 DNA sequence: TGTGCCAGCAGCCAAGATCGGGGGCTAGCGGGAGGCGGTGAGCAGTTCTTC. The full variable domain, in which reference TRBV14 and TRBJ2-1 provide the parts outside the CDR3, is EAGVTQFPSHSVIEKGQTVTLRCDPISGHDNLYWYRRVMGKEIKFLLHFVKESKQDESGMPNNRFLAERTGGTYSTLKVQPAELEDSGVYFCASSQDRGLAGGGEQFFGPGTRLTVL.

The chain is built from TRBV20-1 and TRBJ2-3; TRBD2 matches 12 bases. This CDR3 spans 15 amino acids. Germline V gene data show CDR1 as DFQATT and CDR2 as SNEGSKA (reference sequence). With V trimmed by 3 bases and J by 4 bases, 5 bases remained unmatched. Here the CDR3 DNA reads TGCAGTGCTAGTCGACTAGCGGGAGCAGCAGATACGCAGTATTTT. Translation: CSASRLAGAADTQYF.

The chain joins TRBV27 to TRBJ2-3; D is possibly TRBD2 (6 bases). Trimming removed 4 bases at V and 0 bases at J, with 14 bases between. The CDR3 totals 16 residues. Germline CDR1 is MNHEY and CDR2 is SMNVEV (reference sequence). The CDR3 spells CASSYIGGASTDTQYF. The DNA for the CDR3 is TGTGCCAGCAGTTACATTGGCGGGGCTAGCACAGATACGCAGTATTTT.

The J gene is TRBJ2-1, the V gene TRBV12-3 or TRBV12-4, with 8 bases lining up with TRBD2. The CDR3 length is 14 residues. Trimming at V came to 5 bases and at J to 9 bases, leaving 9 bases not matched to a gene. CDR3 region: CASSPRTSLGEQFF. The CDR3 bases are TGTGCCAGCAGTCCCCGGACTAGCTTAGGTGAGCAGTTCTTC.

This chain links TRBV12-5 with TRBJ2-1; D perhaps matches TRBD1 (5 bases). The germline CDR1 and CDR2 sequences are LGHNT and FRNRAP. The CDR3 runs 14 residues. The V and J ends lost 1 base and 12 bases respectively, with 16 bases between them. CDR3 residues: CASGLAHLRGMQFF. CDR3 sequence (DNA): TGTGCTAGTGGTTTGGCCCATCTTAGGGGCATGCAGTTCTTC.

The chain uses TRBV7-8 and TRBJ2-7, with 13 nucleotides matching TRBD2. V dropped 5 bases and J dropped 7; count of bases not matched to a gene: 14. CDR1 SGHVS and CDR2 FQNEAQ come from the germline V gene. The CDR3 totals 17 residues. The DNA for the CDR3 is TGTGCCAGCAGCCCTACGGGACTAGCGGGAAGGTACAATGAGCAGTACTTC. As protein: CASSPTGLAGRYNEQYF.

This clonotype has more than one count but fewer than ten. The junction differs from germline at one of its ends, possibly a read error. The chain has TRBV7-7 and TRBJ2-1; no definite D call. Germline CDR1 reads SSHAT; CDR2 reads FNYEAQ (reference sequence). The CDR3 has 15 amino acids. The CDR3 DNA follows: TGTGCTAGCAGCCCAACAAGAACGGACGGAGTTGAGCAGTTCTTC. Translating it yields CASSPTRTDGVEQFF. Using reference TRBV7-7 and TRBJ2-1 for the parts outside the CDR3, the full variable domain is GAGVSQSPRYKVTKRGQDVTLRCDPISSHATLYWYQQALGQGPEFLTYFNYEAQPDKSGLPSDRFSAERPEGSISTLTIQRTEQRDSAMYRCASSPTRTDGVEQFFGPGTRLTVL.

In regard to this clonotype: A read error may account for a junction end that differs from germline. The chain uses TRBV6-6 and TRBJ2-3; 9 bases match TRBD1. Germline V lookup: CDR1 MNHNY, CDR2 SVGAGI (reference sequence). The CDR3 totals 14 residues. CDR3 protein: CAGSYLQGADTQYF. CDR3 DNA sequence: TGTGCCGGCAGTTACTTACAGGGGGCGGATACGCAGTATTTT.

The rearrangement joins TRBV7-9 to TRBJ2-1, with D maybe TRBD2 (5 bases). The V gene lost 4 bases and the J gene lost 9 bases, with 19 bases spanning the gap. Germline CDR1 reads SEHNR; CDR2 reads FQNEAQ (reference sequence). The CDR3 contains 15 residues. CDR3 DNA: TGTGCCAGCAGCTGGACTGGGGTCTCTTCAATTGAGCAGTTCTTC. Its protein product is CASSWTGVSSIEQFF.

The V and J genes are TRBV10-2 and TRBJ2-7; 8 bases line up with TRBD1. With the DNA end fitting TRBJ2-1 better, the J assignment may be wrong. Germline V lookup: CDR1 WSHSY, CDR2 SAAADI. There are 15 residues in the CDR3. CDR3 amino acids: CASGVDRGLYNEQFF. CDR3 nucleotide sequence: TGCGCCAGCGGTGTCGACAGGGGACTTTACAATGAGCAGTTCTTC.

V and J are TRBV12-3 or TRBV12-4 and TRBJ2-6; tentative D call: TRBD2 (5 bases). V was pared by 5 bases and J by 8 bases, with 10 bases between. CDR3 length: 13 residues. CDR3 in amino acids: CASSPWRSNVLTF. The CDR3 DNA sequence: TGTGCCAGCAGTCCATGGAGGTCCAACGTCCTGACTTTC.

The V gene is TRBV7-9, the J gene TRBJ2-5, with D uncertain. CDR3 length equals 15 residues. Deletions cut 5 bases from V and 0 bases from J, with 13 bases between. Germline values: CDR1 SEHNR, CDR2 FQNEAQ (reference sequence). CDR3 protein: CASSPPVEDQETQYF. CDR3 DNA: TGTGCCAGCAGCCCTCCAGTGGAAGACCAAGAGACCCAGTACTTC.

CDR3 in DNA: TGCAGTGCTAGGGCTAGCGGGGAACAGACCCAGTACTTC. It specifies CSARASGEQTQYF. The gene calls are TRBV20-1 and TRBJ2-5; 9 nucleotides align to TRBD2. Germline V gene data show CDR1 as DFQATT and CDR2 as SNEGSKA (reference sequence). CDR3 length: 13 amino acids. After removal of 3 bases from V and 6 bases from J, the junction contained 5 bases not matched to a gene.

This clonotype was seen a few times. This chain links TRBV28 with TRBJ1-2, with 9 bases lining up with TRBD1. V dropped 6 bases and J dropped 4; count of bases not matched to a gene: 9. The germline gives CDR1 MDHEN, CDR2 SYDVKM. The CDR3 contains 15 residues. The CDR3 sequence is CASSLTGQGTYGYTF. DNA for the CDR3: TGTGCCAGCAGCCTGACGGGACAGGGTACCTATGGCTACACCTTC.

CDR3 coding DNA: TGTGCCACCAGCAGAGAGTCCAGCACAGATACGCAGTATTTT. Its translation is CATSRESSTDTQYF. The chain employs TRBV15 and TRBJ2-3; D is uncertain. Per the germline V gene, CDR1 is LNHNV and CDR2 is YYDKDF (reference sequence). There are 14 residues in the CDR3. Trimming removed 0 bases at V and 0 bases at J, with 4 bases between.

The sample holds a few counts of this clonotype. The chain carries TRBV7-2 and TRBJ2-3; D unclear. This CDR3 contains 11 residues. CDR1 is SGHTA, CDR2 FQGNSA, per germline. V shed 2 bases and J shed 8 bases, with 5 bases lying between them. CDR3 residues: CASSLLGTQYF. The CDR3, as DNA: TGTGCCAGCAGCTTACTTGGTACGCAGTATTTT.

This sequence joins TRBV7-9 and TRBJ2-1; the D gene is possibly TRBD1 (5 bases). Germline lookup yields CDR1 SEHNR and CDR2 FQNEAQ (reference sequence). The V end was cut by 6 bases, the J end by 9 bases, with 12 bases between. The CDR3 runs 12 residues. Written as DNA, the CDR3 is TGTGCCAGCAGGATCAGGGTTAGTGAGCAGTTCTTC. It codes for CASRIRVSEQFF.

J is TRBJ1-4 and V is TRBV6-5; possibly TRBD1 for D (5 bases). The CDR3 consists of 14 residues. Germline loops: CDR1 MNHEY, CDR2 SVGAGI. V was shortened by 5 bases and J by 5 bases, with 12 bases between the two germline ends. The DNA of the CDR3 is TGTGCCAGCAGTGGAACAGGCCCGAATGAAAAACTGTTTTTT. It encodes CASSGTGPNEKLFF.

Written as DNA, the CDR3 is TGTGCCAGCAGCTTAGCAGAAGGTGTCGGCTACACCTTC. It translates to CASSLAEGVGYTF. This chain uses TRBV7-2 with TRBJ1-2; D gene ambiguous. The CDR3 spans 13 residues. Germline values: CDR1 SGHTA, CDR2 FQGNSA. V gave up 0 bases and J gave up 8 bases, with 10 bases separating them.

The sample holds a few counts of this clonotype. V gene TRBV29-1 combines with J gene TRBJ1-4, with TRBD1 as a possible D gene (6 bases). Looked up from germline, CDR1 is SQVTM and CDR2 is ANQGSEA. The V end lost 5 bases, the J end lost 8 bases, and 18 bases lay between the germline ends. This CDR3 has 14 residues. The CDR3 DNA is TGCAGCGTTTCCCCGACAGGACCCGGAGAAAAACTGTTTTTT. This codes for CSVSPTGPGEKLFF.

The chain has TRBV7-6 and TRBJ2-1; 9 bases are a match to TRBD2. The CDR3 sequence is 19 residues long. Germline CDR1 reads SGHVS; CDR2 reads FNYEAQ. V trimming: 2 bases; J trimming: 5 bases; junction bases outside the gene matches: 16. CDR3 residues: CASSLTPSVAGGPHNEQFF. The CDR3 nucleotides read TGTGCCAGCAGCTTAACCCCTAGTGTGGCGGGAGGGCCTCACAATGAGCAGTTCTTC.